These T cell receptor beta chains were read from a single sample in a study of blood T cell repertoires in COVID-19. Clones were read by immunoSEQ multiplex PCR, and TCRdb kept only the in-frame ones, dropping some. The sample includes some 170,000 clones, less than 90% of them seen just once. Sample: PBMCs or T cells enriched from blood (not recorded which). Receptors originate from a human donor with acute COVID-19. The donor label of this sample is uncertain. CDR3s include the opening cysteine and the closing phenylalanine or tryptophan. Fields, in order: clone size, D gene, V gene, J gene, CDR3 DNA, CDR3 protein. A D gene is named only where the DNA matches it firmly. Part of the rows lack a size; the others show once, few, many or a class for expanded clones.

.	TRBD1	TRBV6-5	TRBJ1-2	TGTGCCAGCAGTTACCGAAGACAGGGTGACTATGGCTACACCTTC	CASSYRRQGDYGYTF
.	TRBD2	TRBV7-6	TRBJ2-3	TGTGCCAGCAGCTTAGGAGCGGGGGGGCCCACAGATACGCAGTATTTT	CASSLGAGGPTDTQYF
.	TRBD1	TRBV19	TRBJ1-2	TGTGCCAGTAGTATATGGACAGGGCGGGAATATGGCTACACCTTC	CASSIWTGREYGYTF
.	.	TRBV19	TRBJ1-1	TGTGCCAGTAGTAGTCTTAAGAACACTGAAGCTTTCTTT	CASSSLKNTEAFF
once	.	TRBV30	TRBJ1-5	TGTGCCTGGAGTGTACCTTGGGGACTCAATCAGCCCCAGCATTTT	CAWSVPWGLNQPQHF
.	.	TRBV7-2	TRBJ1-3	TGTGCCAGCAGCTTAGGACACTCTGGAAACACCATATATTTT	CASSLGHSGNTIYF
.	TRBD1	TRBV3-1/TRBV3-2	TRBJ2-7	TGTGCCAGCAGCCGGACAGGGAGCTCCTACGAGCAGTACTTC	CASSRTGSSYEQYF
.	.	TRBV6-5	TRBJ2-1	TGTGCCGCACAGCCTCTTAACAATGAGCAGTTCTTC	CAAQPLNNEQFF
once	.	TRBV4-3	TRBJ1-2	TGCGCCAGCAGCCAAGTCGCAGGGGACTATGGCTACACCTTC	CASSQVAGDYGYTF
.	.	TRBV4-3	TRBJ1-2	TGCGCCAGCAGCCAAGAGAGACAAGGCTACACCTTC	CASSQERQGYTF
.	.	TRBV5-8	TRBJ2-1	TGTGCCAGCAGCTATTCGGAGACCTACAATGAGCAGTTCTTC	CASSYSETYNEQFF
.	.	TRBV30	TRBJ1-1	TGTGCCTGGAAACAGGGTGAAGCTTTCTTT	CAWKQGEAFF
few	.	TRBV14	TRBJ1-2	TGTGCCAGCAGCCAAGGTGCGGGCTACACCTTC	CASSQGAGYTF
.	TRBD1	TRBV27	TRBJ1-4	TGTGCCAGCAGGACTTCGACAGGGCCGGCTGAAAAACTGTTTTTT	CASRTSTGPAEKLFF
.	.	TRBV29-1	TRBJ2-5	TGCAGCGTGGCCCCGCCAGGGGAGACCCAGTACTTC	CSVAPPGETQYF
.	.	TRBV6-5	TRBJ2-6	TGTGCCAGCAGACCGACAGCTGGGGCCAACGTCCTGACTTTC	CASRPTAGANVLTF
.	TRBD1	TRBV11-3	TRBJ2-7	TGTGCCAGCAGACCGACAGGGTCCAACGAGCAGTACTTC	CASRPTGSNEQYF
.	TRBD1	TRBV10-1	TRBJ2-6	TGCGCCAGCAGTGCCGAGACAGGGGCCGGGGCCAACGTCCTGACTTTC	CASSAETGAGANVLTF
.	.	TRBV20-1	TRBJ1-4	TGCAGTGCTGACCTGCGGGAAAAACTGTTTTTT	CSADLREKLFF
few	.	TRBV7-2	TRBJ2-3	TGTGCCAGCAGCCCTCAGAAATTTGATACGCAGTATTTT	CASSPQKFDTQYF
.	TRBD2	TRBV12-5	TRBJ2-7	TGTGCTAGTGGCCTTAGCGGGGGGATCTACGAGCAGTACTTC	CASGLSGGIYEQYF
.	.	TRBV11-2	TRBJ1-1	TGTGCCAGCAGCTCCCTTATTCTGGACAGATTTTTGAACACTGAAGCTTTCTTT	CASSSLILDRFLNTEAFF
.	TRBD2	TRBV19	TRBJ2-3	TGTGCCAGTAGTAACGGACTAGCGGGGGGACACGCAGATACGCAGTATTTT	CASSNGLAGGHADTQYF
.	TRBD1	TRBV7-7	TRBJ2-3	TGTGCCAGCACCGACTGGGACAGGGGGGGCACAGATACGCAGTATTTT	CASTDWDRGGTDTQYF
.	TRBD1	TRBV12-5	TRBJ1-2	TGTGCTAGTGGTTTGGTACGAGTAGAGGACAGGGGTGGCTACACCTTC	CASGLVRVEDRGGYTF
.	TRBD1	TRBV2	TRBJ1-2	TGTGCCAGCACCCGGACCCGGGACAGATCCTATGGCTACACCTTC	CASTRTRDRSYGYTF
.	.	TRBV12-5	TRBJ2-7	TGTGCTAGTGGTTTGCTCTCCTCCTACGAGCAGTACTTC	CASGLLSSYEQYF
.	TRBD2	TRBV6-1	TRBJ2-7	TGTGCCAGCAGTGAAGTCGGGGGGAGGTCCTACGAGCAGTACTTC	CASSEVGGRSYEQYF
.	TRBD1	TRBV19	TRBJ2-5	TGTGCCAGTAGTAAAACCCCCGGCAGGGGGATCCAAGAGACCCAGTACTTC	CASSKTPGRGIQETQYF
.	TRBD1	TRBV29-1	TRBJ1-2	TGCAGCGTTTTTATGGGACAGGGGATCTATGGCTACACCTTC	CSVFMGQGIYGYTF
.	.	TRBV4-3	TRBJ1-6	TGCGCCAGCAGCCAAGATCGATCGGGTACCCTCCACTTT	CASSQDRSGTLHF
once	.	TRBV18	TRBJ2-5	TGTGCCAGCTCACCATCGAGGGGGGGCCGTGAAGAGACCCAGTACTTC	CASSPSRGGREETQYF
.	TRBD1	TRBV3-1/TRBV3-2	TRBJ1-2	TGTGCCAGCAGCCAAGACCAGGGGGTCGGAGGCTACACCTTC	CASSQDQGVGGYTF
.	.	TRBV10-3	TRBJ2-5	TGTGCCATCAGTGAGTCGAGGCAGGGGGAGACCCAGTACTTC	CAISESRQGETQYF
.	.	TRBV28	TRBJ2-4	TGTGCCAGCACCATGGCGCTAGGTGGTAAAAACATTCAGTACTTC	CASTMALGGKNIQYF
.	.	TRBV23-1	TRBJ1-5	TGCGCCAGCACTCAACGGGGGATGGGGAGCAATCAGCCCCAGCATTTT	CASTQRGMGSNQPQHF
once	.	TRBV12-2	TRBJ2-1	TGTGCAAGTCGCGCTAGCGGGGGGGTTAACAATGAGCAGTTCTTC	CASRASGGVNNEQFF
.	TRBD1	TRBV7-9	TRBJ1-1	TGTGCCAGCAGCCCGCCCTCCAGGGGGGCGGGTGAAGCTTTCTTT	CASSPPSRGAGEAFF
.	.	TRBV9	TRBJ1-1	TGTGCCAGCAGCGTAGGAGTTGAGGGAGGGCCTGAAGCTTTCTTT	CASSVGVEGGPEAFF
.	TRBD1	TRBV5-3	TRBJ1-3	TGTGCCAGAAGCCTTTACAGGGGGTCCTCTGGAAACACCATATATTTT	CARSLYRGSSGNTIYF
.	.	TRBV2	TRBJ2-2	TGTGCCAGCCGATTTTTTGACTCACCCTCCGGGGAGCTGTTTTTT	CASRFFDSPSGELFF
.	.	TRBV7-3	TRBJ1-5	TGTGCCAGCAGCTTCCCGGGAGGGGCCCCCAATCAGCCCCAGCATTTT	CASSFPGGAPNQPQHF
.	TRBD1	TRBV5-4	TRBJ2-5	TGTGCCAGCAGCGTACAGGGACAGGCGTCCTCTACCCAGTACTTC	CASSVQGQASSTQYF
.	.	TRBV7-3	TRBJ1-1	TGTGCCAGCAGCCCCGCTCCAGGGAACACTGAAGCTTTCTTT	CASSPAPGNTEAFF